The 29 T cell receptor beta chains below come from one sample, sequenced in a study of T cells in Graves' hyperthyroidism and ophthalmopathy (dated by TCRdb to between 2018 and 2020). The library was made by multiplex PCR. TCRdb shows the sequencer as Illumina HiSeq 2000. Amplification of TCR beta CDR3 regions was carried out from RNA transcripts. For the first round of RT-PCR on the TCR CDR3, the HTBI primer set was used together with the Qiagen OneStep RT-PCR kit. The public sequencing data were trimmed at Q25 with fastp and processed into clonotypes with MiXCR by TCRdb, which kept only in-frame beta chains. Identical CDR3 protein sequences are pooled into one entry, listed with their most common genes and DNA. This sample gives about 380,000 distinct CDR3 sequences in total; around 20% of them show up just once. The ten largest clones take up 40% of the sample. Sequencing input: blood. The receptors were sampled from a man aged 18-30 years with Graves' ophthalmopathy.

About this clonotype: A much bigger clone sits one base away, suggesting this may be a read error. V is TRBV5-1 and J is TRBJ2-7; possibly TRBD1 for D (6 bases). This CDR3 has 14 amino acids. The ends were cut back, 3 bases at V and 2 bases at J, with 12 bases in the middle. CDR1 SGHRS and CDR2 YFSETQ come from the germline V gene. The CDR3 loop is CASSWGHGAYEQYF. The CDR3 DNA is TGCGCCAGCAGCTGGGGGCACGGAGCCTACGAGCAGTACTTC.

This clonotype has at least ten counts. The chain recombines TRBV28 with TRBJ1-4, with D tentatively TRBD1 (5 bases). Trimming pared 6 bases from V and 2 bases from J, leaving 16 bases between. The CDR3 runs 16 residues. Germline V CDR1 and CDR2: MDHEN, SYDVKM. CDR3 DNA: TGTGCCAGCAGCCAGTGGCAGGGACCGACTAATGAAAAACTGTTTTTT. As protein: CASSQWQGPTNEKLFF. Variable domain in full (rest from reference TRBV28 and TRBJ1-4): DVKVTQSSRYLVKRTGEKVFLECVQDMDHENMFWYRQDPGLGLRLIYFSYDVKMKEKGDIPEGYSVSREKKERFSLILESASTNQTSMYLCASSQWQGPTNEKLFFGSGTQLSVL.

At least ten counts were recorded for this clonotype. This chain connects TRBV2 to TRBJ1-2; D possibly corresponds to TRBD1 (5 bases). V was cut by 2 bases and J by 1 base, with 8 bases left in between. CDR1 is SNHLY and CDR2 is FYNNEI in the germline V gene. CDR3 length equals 14 residues. CDR3 loop: CASSERGGNYGYTF. The CDR3 DNA reads as TGTGCCAGCAGTGAACGGGGGGGTAACTATGGCTACACCTTC. The whole variable domain, remainder taken from reference TRBV2 and TRBJ1-2, is EPEVTQTPSHQVTQMGQEVILRCVPISNHLYFYWYRQILGQKVEFLVSFYNNEISEKSEIFDDQFSVERPDGSNFTLKIRSTKLEDSAMYFCASSERGGNYGYTFGSGTRLTVV.

The genes are TRBV28 and TRBJ2-3; TRBD2 matches 7 bases. Trimming took 2 bases from V and 4 from J; bases not matched to a gene: 0. Germline values: CDR1 MDHEN, CDR2 SYDVKM. CDR3 length equals 13 residues. CDR3 region: CASSLTSADTQYF. The CDR3 DNA is TGTGCCAGCAGTTTAACTAGCGCAGATACGCAGTATTTT. Full variable domain (outside the CDR3, taken from reference TRBV28 and TRBJ2-3): DVKVTQSSRYLVKRTGEKVFLECVQDMDHENMFWYRQDPGLGLRLIYFSYDVKMKEKGDIPEGYSVSREKKERFSLILESASTNQTSMYLCASSLTSADTQYFGPGTRLTVL.

This clonotype was counted at least ten times. The V call is TRBV2, the J call TRBJ1-1; 8 nucleotides match TRBD1. In germline, CDR1 is SNHLY, CDR2 FYNNEI. The CDR3 sequence is 13 residues long. Trimming at V came to 10 bases and at J to 2 bases, leaving 6 bases not matched to a gene. The CDR3 coding sequence is TGTGCCACCCTTACAGGGGGAAACACTGAAGCTTTCTTT. This sequence encodes CATLTGGNTEAFF.

This clonotype was detected many times. The chain is built from TRBV11-2 and TRBJ1-2; possible D gene TRBD1, 5 bases. Germline V gives CDR1 SGHAT, CDR2 FQNNGV. CDR3 size: 16 residues. Trimming left V 0 bases short and J 5 bases short, with 16 bases between. CDR3 region: CASSLDLGRVRYGYTF. The CDR3 DNA is TGTGCCAGCAGCTTAGATCTGGGCAGGGTTAGGTATGGCTACACCTTC.

This clonotype occurred a few times. This chain joins TRBV18 and TRBJ2-3; no firm D call. CDR1 and CDR2 (germline): KGHSH, LQKENI. The CDR3 has 18 amino acids. Trimming pared 0 bases from V and 2 bases from J, leaving 18 bases between. CDR3 in DNA: TGTGCCAGCTCACCACCGGTATTGGACGAAACGTTCACAGATACGCAGTATTTT. Protein sequence: CASSPPVLDETFTDTQYF.

The chain carries TRBV7-2 and TRBJ2-1, with TRBD2 identical over 7 bases. The CDR3 totals 14 residues. J was trimmed by 9 bases and V by 7 bases; bases with no gene match: 12. Germline V gene data show CDR1 as SGHTA and CDR2 as FQGNSA. The CDR3 protein is CASTLFGGWGEQFF. The CDR3 DNA reads as TGTGCCAGCACCCTATTCGGGGGGTGGGGTGAGCAGTTCTTC.

There are a few counts of this clonotype. The rearrangement links TRBV12-3 or TRBV12-4 to TRBJ2-1; D gene ambiguous. This CDR3 has 12 residues. V was cut by 5 bases and J by 8 bases, with 10 bases left in between. The chain's CDR3 is CASSERYDEQFF. CDR3 nucleotide sequence: TGTGCCAGCAGTGAAAGGTACGATGAGCAGTTCTTC.

This clonotype was observed at least ten times. This chain connects TRBV7-8 to TRBJ1-1; 10 nucleotides line up with TRBD1. V shed 3 bases and J 2 bases; nucleotides not matched to a gene: 6. Germline CDR1 is SGHVS and CDR2 is FQNEAQ. The CDR3 runs 16 residues. The CDR3 region has the DNA TGTGCCAGCAGCTTCCCGACAGGGGGCATCAACACTGAAGCTTTCTTT. The encoded protein is CASSFPTGGINTEAFF.

This clonotype was observed many times. This chain links TRBV28 with TRBJ2-1; D call uncertain. V lost 5 bases and J 8 bases, leaving 10 bases between the germline ends. The V gene's germline CDR1 is MDHEN and CDR2 SYDVKM. There are 12 residues in the CDR3. CDR3 DNA sequence: TGTGCCAGCAGTGTCGCCCATCATGAGCAGTTCTTC. Its protein product is CASSVAHHEQFF.

This clonotype was recorded at least ten times. V gene TRBV27 combines with J gene TRBJ1-1, with D possibly TRBD1 on 5 matching bases. Germline assignment: CDR1 MNHEY and CDR2 SMNVEV (reference sequence). The CDR3 covers 16 residues. The ends were cut back, 4 bases at V and 4 bases at J, with 19 bases in the middle. CDR3 in amino acids: CASSSYGAQRVTEAFF. The CDR3 nucleotides are TGTGCCAGCAGTTCGTACGGGGCCCAACGAGTCACTGAAGCTTTCTTT.

This clonotype showed up just a few times. The V call is TRBV7-9, the J call TRBJ1-2, with TRBD1 matching 9 bases. This CDR3 has 18 amino acids. The V gene end was trimmed by 4 bases and the J gene end by 6 bases; junction bases not matched to a gene: 18. Per the germline V gene, CDR1 is SEHNR and CDR2 is FQNEAQ (reference sequence). In DNA form, the CDR3 reads TGTGCCAGCAGCTATCCGGGACAGGGTCCAGGAGGAGGCGATGGCTACACCTTC. This encodes CASSYPGQGPGGGDGYTF.

The chain uses TRBV20-1 and TRBJ2-7; D not resolved. Germline V gene lookup returns CDR1 DFQATT and CDR2 SNEGSKA (reference sequence). The V gene lost 6 bases and the J gene lost 0 bases, with 15 bases spanning the gap. The CDR3 is 14 residues long. CDR3 loop: CSARPAASSYEQYF. CDR3 DNA: TGCAGTGCCAGGCCGGCAGCAAGCTCCTACGAGCAGTACTTC.

The chain has TRBV5-6 and TRBJ1-2; no firm D call. The CDR3 is 14 residues long. Per germline, CDR1 SGHDT and CDR2 YYEEEE. Trimming removed 3 bases at V and 4 bases at J, with 13 bases between. CDR3: CASSSVDRSYGYTF. The CDR3 nucleotides are TGTGCCAGCAGCTCGGTGGACCGGTCCTATGGCTACACCTTC.

This clonotype was seen once. This could be a read error, since a much larger clone is one nucleotide away. The chain is built from TRBV27 and TRBJ2-3; the match to TRBD2 covers 7 bases. Germline-derived CDR1 and CDR2 are MNHEY and SMNVEV (reference sequence). V shed 6 bases and J 8 bases; nucleotides not matched to a gene: 8. The CDR3 contains 13 residues. In DNA, the CDR3 is TGTGCCAGCAGCCGACTGGGGGAGGGTACGCAGTATTTT. Translation gives CASSRLGEGTQYF.

This clonotype was found many times. This chain links TRBV4-1 with TRBJ1-6; the match to TRBD1 covers 7 bases. This CDR3 comprises 18 residues. The trim removed 4 bases at V and 3 bases at J, leaving 12 bases unmatched. Germline CDR1 MGHRA, CDR2 YSYEKL. CDR3 nucleotide sequence: TGCGCCAGCAGCCGCGGGACAGTCTCCCACTTCTATAATTCACCCCTCCACTTT. Translated, it gives CASSRGTVSHFYNSPLHF.

This clonotype was detected many times. V gene TRBV7-3 combines with J gene TRBJ1-6, with 7 bases aligning to TRBD1. Germline V lookup: CDR1 SGHTA, CDR2 FQGTGA. The CDR3 runs 15 residues. After removal of 4 bases from V and 8 bases from J, the junction contained 8 bases not matched to a gene. CDR3 bases: TGTGCCAGCAGCTCGGGGACAGCCGACCATTCACCCCTCCACTTT. As protein: CASSSGTADHSPLHF. The full variable domain, completed using reference TRBV7-3 and TRBJ1-6, is GAGVSQTPSNKVTEKGKYVELRCDPISGHTALYWYRQSLGQGPEFLIYFQGTGAADDSGLPNDRFFAVRPEGSVSTLKIQRTERGDSAVYLCASSSGTADHSPLHFGNGTRLTVT.

This clonotype has a count of ten or more. The rearrangement links TRBV11-2 to TRBJ1-5; D gene ambiguous. V dropped 3 bases and J dropped 0 bases, with 3 bases sitting between them. The CDR3 extends over 13 amino acids. The germline gives CDR1 SGHAT, CDR2 FQNNGV. The CDR3 protein is CASSLTSNQPQHF. CDR3 sequence (DNA): TGTGCCAGCAGCTTGACTAGCAATCAGCCCCAGCATTTT.

This clonotype was counted at least ten times. This chain links TRBV20-1 with TRBJ1-2, with 7 bases aligning to TRBD1. This CDR3 has 15 amino acids. After removal of 5 bases from V and 0 bases from J, the junction contained 9 bases not matched to a gene. Germline V gene data show CDR1 as DFQATT and CDR2 as SNEGSKA (reference sequence). The CDR3 DNA reads as TGCAGTGCTGAGGAAACGGACAGGCCTAACTATGGCTACACCTTC. It translates to CSAEETDRPNYGYTF.

This rearrangement joins TRBV2 to TRBJ1-2; 7 positions match TRBD1. The V segment lost 2 bases and the J segment 8 bases; nucleotides outside the gene matches: 5. The CDR3 covers 13 residues. CDR1 is SNHLY and CDR2 is FYNNEI in the germline V gene. The CDR3 reads CASSERGPAGYTF. DNA of the CDR3: TGTGCCAGCAGTGAAAGGGGGCCCGCCGGCTACACCTTC.

In its sample, this clonotype was seen many times. This chain links TRBV27 with TRBJ1-2; possibly TRBD1 for D (5 bases). V was clipped by 3 bases and J by 0 bases, with 8 bases between them. The CDR3 covers 14 residues. Per the germline V gene, CDR1 is MNHEY and CDR2 is SMNVEV (reference sequence). CDR3 in DNA: TGTGCCAGCAGTTTTTCAGGGACTAACTATGGCTACACCTTC. As protein: CASSFSGTNYGYTF.

This clonotype was detected ten times or more. The chain uses TRBV12-3 or TRBV12-4 and TRBJ1-5, with 7 nucleotides matching TRBD1. V dropped 5 bases and J dropped 9; count of bases not matched to a gene: 4. CDR3 length equals 12 residues. This chain's CDR3 is CASSPGQAPQHF. The CDR3 DNA follows: TGTGCCAGCAGTCCCGGACAGGCGCCCCAGCATTTT.

The rearrangement links TRBV5-8 to TRBJ2-3; no clear D gene. V dropped 0 bases and J dropped 7 bases, with 3 bases sitting between them. Germline V CDR1 and CDR2: SGHTS, YDEGEE. The CDR3 has 11 residues. The CDR3 protein is CASSLGHTQYF. CDR3 coding DNA: TGTGCCAGCAGCTTGGGCCATACGCAGTATTTT.

This clonotype was seen more than once but under ten times. This sequence joins TRBV6-5 and TRBJ2-7, with D maybe TRBD1 (6 bases). The CDR3 spans 15 residues. Looked up from germline, CDR1 is MNHEY and CDR2 is SVGAGI. Between the trimmed V and J ends, which lost 0 bases and 6 bases, there was a span of 15 bases. CDR3 coding DNA: TGTGCCAGCAGTTACTCGTCCCCAGGGGTTGGCGAGCAGTACTTC. Encoded protein: CASSYSSPGVGEQYF.

This clonotype was counted only a few times. V usage is TRBV4-1 and J usage is TRBJ1-5, with D tentatively TRBD1 (6 bases). The V end was cut by 2 bases, the J end by 6 bases, with 14 bases between. The CDR3 covers 15 residues. Germline CDR1 reads MGHRA; CDR2 reads YSYEKL. This chain's CDR3 is CASSQTNREGQPQHF. The CDR3 region has the DNA TGCGCCAGCAGCCAAACAAACAGGGAGGGTCAGCCCCAGCATTTT.

This clonotype occurred many times. This chain links TRBV20-1 with TRBJ2-1; the match to TRBD2 covers 9 bases. Germline CDR1 and CDR2: DFQATT and SNEGSKA (reference sequence). CDR3 length: 14 residues. V shed 3 bases and J 6 bases; nucleotides not matched to a gene: 6. CDR3 sequence reads: CSASPLAGSNEQFF. In nucleotides, the CDR3 is TGCAGTGCTAGCCCTCTAGCGGGGAGCAATGAGCAGTTCTTC.

There are many counts of this clonotype. The rearrangement joins TRBV20-1 to TRBJ1-5, with D possibly TRBD1 on 6 matching bases. This CDR3 contains 15 residues. Looked up from germline, CDR1 is DFQATT and CDR2 is SNEGSKA (reference sequence). V lost 5 bases and J lost 3, with 17 bases in between. CDR3 DNA sequence: TGCAGTGCTCCAGGGGCCGAAGGCTTCAATCAGCCCCAGCATTTT. Residues: CSAPGAEGFNQPQHF.

There are many counts of this clonotype. The J gene is TRBJ2-7, the V gene TRBV6-1, with TRBD1 identical over 7 bases. The V segment lost 5 bases and the J segment 6 bases; nucleotides outside the gene matches: 7. The CDR3 has 13 residues. From germline, CDR1 is MNHNS and CDR2 SASEGT. CDR3 amino acids: CASSLTGPVEQYF. The CDR3 DNA follows: TGTGCCAGCAGTTTGACAGGGCCGGTCGAGCAGTACTTC.